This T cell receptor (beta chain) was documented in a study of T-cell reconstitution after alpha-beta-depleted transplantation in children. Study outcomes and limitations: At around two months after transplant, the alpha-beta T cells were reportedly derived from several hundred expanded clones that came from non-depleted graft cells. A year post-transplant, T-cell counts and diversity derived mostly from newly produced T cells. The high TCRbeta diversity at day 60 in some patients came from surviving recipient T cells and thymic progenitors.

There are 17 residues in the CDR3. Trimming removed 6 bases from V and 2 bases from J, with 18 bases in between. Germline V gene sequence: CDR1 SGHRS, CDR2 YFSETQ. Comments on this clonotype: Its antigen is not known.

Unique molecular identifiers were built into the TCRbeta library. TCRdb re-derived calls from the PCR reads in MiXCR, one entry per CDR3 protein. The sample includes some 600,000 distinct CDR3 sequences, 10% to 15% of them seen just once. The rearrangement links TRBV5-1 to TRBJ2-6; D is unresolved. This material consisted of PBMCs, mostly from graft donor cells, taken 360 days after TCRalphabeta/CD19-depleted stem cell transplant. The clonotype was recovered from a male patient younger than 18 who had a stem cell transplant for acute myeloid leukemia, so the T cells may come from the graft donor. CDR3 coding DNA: TGCGCCAGCAACGGGCACACAGCCCCCCCTGGGGCCAACGTCCTGACTTTC. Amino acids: CASNGHTAPPGANVLTF.